The clone carrying this T cell receptor (beta chain) was picked up many times. Its antigen is not known. The record originates from a study of response to subunit inactivated influenza vaccine. General study results and limits: Authors suggested that a seasonal influenza vaccination recruits few new T cells each time.

The V gene end was trimmed by 1 base and the J gene end by 12 bases; junction bases not matched to a gene: 10. Germline V gene data show CDR1 as DFQATT and CDR2 as SNEGSKA (reference sequence). This CDR3 is built from 15 residues. TCRdb passed the RT-PCR reads through MiXCR, listing each CDR3 protein once. Of under 850,000 distinct CDR3 sequences in the sample, 15% to 20% were seen once. The specimen comprised PBMCs from blood, sampled 5 days after vaccination. The chain is built from TRBV20-1 and TRBJ1-6; 9 nucleotides align to TRBD1. This TCR derives from a man between 45 and 60 years old who received an inactivated influenza vaccine. This CDR3 reads CSARGGQGSLGPLHF. The CDR3 DNA is TGCAGTGCTAGAGGGGGACAGGGATCTCTAGGACCCCTCCACTTT.